This TCR beta chain came from a study of T cells in Graves' hyperthyroidism and ophthalmopathy. CDR1 and CDR2 from the germline V gene are MNHNS and SASEGT. Unmatched junction bases numbered 16, after V lost 6 bases and J lost 1 base. This CDR3 contains 18 residues. No progression to ophthalmopathy during 18 months of follow-up defined stable disease. Newly diagnosed hyperthyroidism patients aged 18 to 65 years had disease lasting under 2 months. Findings and caveats of the study: Blood shared most expanded thyroid clonotypes above 0.001.

TCR beta CDR3 regions were amplified from RNA transcripts. Initially, a first-round RT-PCR of the TCR CDR3 employed the HTBI primer set. TCRdb reprocessed the multiplex PCR reads via MiXCR and lists one record per CDR3 protein. The sample gives more than 500,000 distinct CDR3 sequences, around 15% of which show up once; around 13% is in the top ten. A few counts support this clonotype. Its antigen remains unknown. The TCR was taken from a woman aged 35 to 49 with Graves' hyperthyroidism. What was sequenced was blood. V and J are TRBV6-1 and TRBJ2-3; 7 nucleotides line up with TRBD2. The CDR3 protein is CASRTGAIAGPRTDTQYF. The CDR3 nucleotides read TGTGCCAGCAGGACTGGGGCTATAGCGGGCCCCCGCACAGATACGCAGTATTTT.